This T cell receptor beta chain comes out of a study of T cell responses to AZD1222 COVID-19 vaccine (dated by TCRdb to the early 2020s). As for the study more broadly: AZD1222 recipients with second doses at about 4 weeks or about 12 weeks were pooled, because spike-specific TCR depth and breadth did not differ between schedules. TCR sequencing was performed for over 230 trial participants, of whom roughly 200 were given two doses of AZD1222 and around 25 were given two doses of MenACWY control vaccine. Enrollment into the trials was organized by age into subgroups of 18-55, 56-69 and 70-plus years, and those subgroups contained approximately 150, 30 and 60 TCR-sequenced participants, respectively. General conclusions and limits of the study: Reportedly, almost half of the unique spike-specific TCRs recognized epitopes lying outside the regions that are mutated in the B.1.351 and B.1.1.7 variants. Conclusions about previously exposed vaccinees are limited because only a handful of AZD1222 recipients were SARS-CoV-2 seropositive at baseline. The vaccine-associated CD4 TCRs covered the entire spike protein, and the dominant responses fell in regions 160-218 and 743-854. Because no samples from the day 14 peak response were available, repertoires could be characterized only after the peak T cell response. Participants were mostly white British and included more females than males, and it was suggested by the authors that clonal diversity may have been underestimated. In the small 56-69-year group, the increase in depth fell short of significance, most likely because of low power. Spike-specific TCR breadth and depth rose significantly after two AZD1222 doses compared with day 0 and with MenACWY recipients.

Comment on this clone: The antigen it recognizes is unknown. The input lacks base qualities; no much larger clone sits a single base away.

The time point label on this specimen signifies: baseline before first vaccination. Vaccinee samples came from UK trials COV001 and COV002, including a single-blind randomized controlled phase 2/3 trial of AZD1222 (ChAdOx1 nCoV-19) in healthy adults. For TCRbeta chain sequencing, PBMC samples from trial participants were taken at day 0 and at day 28 after the second dose. Trimming removed 4 bases from V and 7 bases from J; the gene matches leave 2 bases unexplained. There are 13 amino acids in the CDR3, from cysteine to phenylalanine inclusive. The CDR3 DNA has 39 bases and is translated from base 1. Looking up the germline V gene yields CDR1 SNHLY and CDR2 FYNNEI. The CDR3 regions of human TCRbeta chains were analyzed by immunosequencing. For the original study's pipeline: Repertoire TCRs were matched against a reference library of SARS-CoV-2-specific TCRs generated with the MIRA antigen-specificity platform. Breadth was defined as the fraction of unique TCRs that were SARS-CoV-2-associated, and depth was defined as the fraction of total T cells that were SARS-CoV-2-associated. Each spike-specific TCR was assigned to its reactive spike region and to a CD4 or CD8 class using the MIRA data. Log10-transformed breadth and depth values were compared by one-way ANOVA with Sidak's multiple comparisons tests. Entries here come from immuneACCESS through TCRdb and include only in-frame sequences with V and J called. Some clones fail to appear in such tables; in the studies checked, an unresolved V gene covers under half of the shortfall, and the cause of the remainder is unknown. The DNA was the basis for D and trimming; V, J and clone size are from that table. Counted in this sample were about 120,000 clones; 91% of them appeared once. Together, the top ten hold around 2.8% of the sample.

This receptor chain uses TRBV2 and TRBJ1-4; TRBD1 lines up with 8 middle nucleotides. Specimen: peripheral blood, collected on day 0 of AZD1222 vaccination. The sequence came from an adult in good health. The nucleotide sequence reads as follows: TGTGCCAGCAGTGGGACAGGGCGTGAAAAACTGTTTTTT. The encoded protein is CASSGTGREKLFF.